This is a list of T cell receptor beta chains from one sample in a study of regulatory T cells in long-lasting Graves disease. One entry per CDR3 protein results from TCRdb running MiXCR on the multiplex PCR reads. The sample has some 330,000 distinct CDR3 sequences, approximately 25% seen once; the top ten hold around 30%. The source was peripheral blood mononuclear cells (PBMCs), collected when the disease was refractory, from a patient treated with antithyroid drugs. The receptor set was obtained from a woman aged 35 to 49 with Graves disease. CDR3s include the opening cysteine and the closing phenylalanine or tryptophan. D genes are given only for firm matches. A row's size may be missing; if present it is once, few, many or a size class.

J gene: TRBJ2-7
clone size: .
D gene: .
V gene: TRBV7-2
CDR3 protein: CASIRDNSYEQCF
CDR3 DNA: TGTGCCAGCATCAGGGACAATTCCTACGAGCAGTGCTTC

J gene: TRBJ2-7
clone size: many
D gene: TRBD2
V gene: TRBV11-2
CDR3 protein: CASSLGTIKYEQYF
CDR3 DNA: TGTGCCAGCAGCCTAGGGACTATCAAGTACGAGCAGTACTTC

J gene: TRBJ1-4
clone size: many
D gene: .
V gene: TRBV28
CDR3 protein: CASSLPGGNGEKLFF
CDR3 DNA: TGTGCCAGCAGTCTCCCCGGGGGGAACGGTGAAAAACTGTTTTTT

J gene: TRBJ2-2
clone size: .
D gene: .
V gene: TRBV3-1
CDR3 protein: CASSPSDRFTGELFF
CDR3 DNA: TGTGCCAGCAGCCCCTCGGACAGATTCACCGGGGAGCTGTTTTTT

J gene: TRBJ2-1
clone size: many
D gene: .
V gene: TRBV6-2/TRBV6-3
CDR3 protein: CASSPGGGGLRYGGYNEQFF
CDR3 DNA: TGTGCCAGCAGTCCTGGGGGTGGAGGACTCCGATACGGTGGGTACAATGAGCAGTTCTTC

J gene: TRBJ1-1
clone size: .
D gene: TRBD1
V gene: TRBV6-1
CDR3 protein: CASSSQGAQDTEAFF
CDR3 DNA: TGTGCCAGCAGTTCCCAGGGGGCGCAGGACACTGAAGCTTTCTTT

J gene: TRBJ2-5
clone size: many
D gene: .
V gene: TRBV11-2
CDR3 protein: CASRHLRYGGAETQYF
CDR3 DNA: TGTGCCAGCAGGCACCTACGATATGGAGGGGCAGAGACCCAGTACTTC

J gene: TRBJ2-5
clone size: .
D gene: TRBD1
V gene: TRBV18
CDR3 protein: CASSGGQKQETQYF
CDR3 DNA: TGTGCCAGCTCAGGGGGACAGAAACAAGAGACCCAGTACTTC

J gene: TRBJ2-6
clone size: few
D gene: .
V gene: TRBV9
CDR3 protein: CASSVVPSGANVLTF
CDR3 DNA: TGTGCCAGCAGCGTAGTACCCTCTGGGGCCAACGTCCTGACTTTC

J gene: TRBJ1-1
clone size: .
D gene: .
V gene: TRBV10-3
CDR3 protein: CAVSEQVKRTEAFF
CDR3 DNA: TGTGCCGTCAGTGAGCAGGTTAAGAGGACTGAAGCTTTCTTT

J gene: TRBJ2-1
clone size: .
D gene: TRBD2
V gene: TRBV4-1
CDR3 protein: CASSQAVLAGYNEQFF
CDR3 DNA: TGCGCCAGCAGCCAAGCGGTACTAGCGGGTTATAATGAGCAGTTCTTC

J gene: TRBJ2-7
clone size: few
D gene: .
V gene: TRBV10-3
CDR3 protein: CAIRASVRDREQYF
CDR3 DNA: TGTGCCATCAGGGCTAGCGTGAGGGACCGCGAGCAGTACTTC

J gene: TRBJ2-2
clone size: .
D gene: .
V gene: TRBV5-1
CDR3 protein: CASSFLSTETGELFF
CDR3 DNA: TGCGCCAGCAGCTTCTTATCGACTGAGACCGGGGAGCTGTTTTTT

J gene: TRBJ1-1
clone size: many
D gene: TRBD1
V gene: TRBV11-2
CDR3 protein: CASTRTGGRNTEAFF
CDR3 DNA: TGTGCCAGCACCCGTACAGGGGGAAGGAACACTGAAGCTTTCTTT

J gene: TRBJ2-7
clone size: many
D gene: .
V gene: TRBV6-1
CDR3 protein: CASSEARDIRAEQYF
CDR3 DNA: TGTGCCAGCAGTGAAGCCCGGGACATAAGAGCCGAGCAGTACTTC

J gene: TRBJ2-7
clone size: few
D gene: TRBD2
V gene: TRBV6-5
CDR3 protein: CASSYGGEGRYEQYF
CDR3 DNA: TGTGCCAGCAGTTACGGGGGGGAGGGCCGTTACGAGCAGTACTTC

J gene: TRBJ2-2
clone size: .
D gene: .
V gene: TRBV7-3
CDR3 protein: CASSFAGSGGTGELFF
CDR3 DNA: TGTGCCAGCAGCTTCGCCGGGTCAGGGGGGACCGGGGAGCTGTTTTTT

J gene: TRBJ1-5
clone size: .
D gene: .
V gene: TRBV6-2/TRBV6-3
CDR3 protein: CASSRTANQPQHF
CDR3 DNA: TGTGCCAGCAGCCGGACAGCTAATCAGCCCCAGCATTTT

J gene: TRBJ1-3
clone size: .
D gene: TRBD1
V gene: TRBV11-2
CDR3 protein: CASSFTGVGNTIYF
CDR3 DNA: TGTGCCAGCAGCTTCACAGGGGTTGGAAACACCATATATTTT

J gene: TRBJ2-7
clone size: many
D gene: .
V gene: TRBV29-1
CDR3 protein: CSVSPGQYEQYF
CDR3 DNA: TGCAGCGTCTCCCCCGGACAGTACGAGCAGTACTTC

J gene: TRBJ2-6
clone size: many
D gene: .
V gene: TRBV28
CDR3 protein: CASSFIGSTGANVLTF
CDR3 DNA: TGTGCCAGCAGTTTTATCGGCTCCACTGGGGCCAACGTCCTGACTTTC

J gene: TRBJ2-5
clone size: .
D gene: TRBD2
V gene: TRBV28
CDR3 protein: CASSSSGGARETQYF
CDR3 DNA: TGTGCCAGCAGTTCTAGCGGGGGGGCTCGAGAGACCCAGTACTTC

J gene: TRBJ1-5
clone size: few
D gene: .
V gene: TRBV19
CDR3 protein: CASSIQGTSNQPQHF
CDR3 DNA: TGTGCCAGTAGTATACAGGGTACTAGCAATCAGCCCCAGCATTTT

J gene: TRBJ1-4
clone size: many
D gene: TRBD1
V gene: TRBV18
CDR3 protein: CASSPEQGGSGKLFF
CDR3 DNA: TGTGCCAGCTCACCAGAACAGGGGGGAAGTGGAAAACTGTTTTTT

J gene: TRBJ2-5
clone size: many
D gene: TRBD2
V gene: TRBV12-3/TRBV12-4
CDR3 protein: CASSPGLAGFQETQYF
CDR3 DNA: TGTGCCAGCAGTCCCGGACTAGCGGGGTTCCAAGAGACCCAGTACTTC

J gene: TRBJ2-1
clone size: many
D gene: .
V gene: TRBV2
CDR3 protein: CASSDSPYIAGEGYNEQFF
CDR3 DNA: TGTGCCAGCAGTGACTCACCGTATATCGCAGGGGAGGGGTACAATGAGCAGTTCTTC

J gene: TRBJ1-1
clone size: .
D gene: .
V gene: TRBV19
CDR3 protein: CASSLPFMNTEAFF
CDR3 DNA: TGTGCCAGTAGTTTACCCTTTATGAACACTGAAGCTTTCTTT

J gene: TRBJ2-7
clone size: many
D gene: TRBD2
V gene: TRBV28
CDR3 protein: CASSQSPWVAGATEQYF
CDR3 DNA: TGTGCCAGCAGTCAATCCCCATGGGTAGCGGGAGCTACCGAGCAGTACTTC

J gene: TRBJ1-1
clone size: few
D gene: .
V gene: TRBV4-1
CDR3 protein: CASSLLRLGDTEAFF
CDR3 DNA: TGCGCCAGCAGCCTACTCCGGTTGGGGGACACTGAAGCTTTCTTT

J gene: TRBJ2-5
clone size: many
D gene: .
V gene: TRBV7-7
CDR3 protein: CASSLVGGSEETQYF
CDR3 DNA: TGTGCTAGCAGCTTAGTAGGGGGTAGCGAAGAGACCCAGTACTTC

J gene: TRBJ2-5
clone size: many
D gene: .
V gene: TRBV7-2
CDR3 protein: CASSFERLAETQYF
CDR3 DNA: TGTGCCAGCAGCTTTGAGCGGCTCGCGGAGACCCAGTACTTC

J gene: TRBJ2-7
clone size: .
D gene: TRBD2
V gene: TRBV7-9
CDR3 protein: CASSYSGSYEQYF
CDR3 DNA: TGTGCCAGCAGCTATAGCGGGAGCTACGAGCAGTACTTC

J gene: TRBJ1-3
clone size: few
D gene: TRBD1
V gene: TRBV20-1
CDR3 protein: CSARGTGVQEGGNTIYF
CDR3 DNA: TGCAGTGCTAGAGGGACAGGGGTTCAGGAAGGAGGAAACACCATATATTTT

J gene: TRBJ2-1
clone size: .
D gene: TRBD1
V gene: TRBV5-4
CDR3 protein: CASRWTGDLINEQFF
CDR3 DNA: TGTGCCAGCAGATGGACAGGGGATTTGATCAATGAGCAGTTCTTC

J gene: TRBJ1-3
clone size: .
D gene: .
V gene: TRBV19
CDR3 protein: CASSSAVGRRADSGNTIYF
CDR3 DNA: TGTGCCAGTAGTAGCGCTGTGGGACGACGAGCAGACTCTGGAAACACCATATATTTT

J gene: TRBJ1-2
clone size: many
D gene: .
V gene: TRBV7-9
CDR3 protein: CASSYRDQDYGYTF
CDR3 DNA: TGTGCCAGCAGCTACAGGGATCAGGACTATGGCTACACCTTC

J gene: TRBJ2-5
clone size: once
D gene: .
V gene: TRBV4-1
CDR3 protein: CASSPPGTTQETQYF
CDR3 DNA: TGCGCCAGCAGTCCGCCCGGGACGACTCAAGAGACCCAGTACTTC

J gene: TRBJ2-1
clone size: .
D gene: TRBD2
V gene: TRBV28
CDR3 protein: CASSPGLAGVWRNEQFF
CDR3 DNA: TGTGCCAGCAGTCCGGGACTAGCGGGAGTCTGGCGCAATGAGCAGTTCTTC

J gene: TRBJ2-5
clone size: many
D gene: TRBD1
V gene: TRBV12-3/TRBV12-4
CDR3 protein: CASSPRGRGLETQYF
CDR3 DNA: TGTGCCAGCAGTCCGCGTGGCAGGGGGCTGGAGACCCAGTACTTC

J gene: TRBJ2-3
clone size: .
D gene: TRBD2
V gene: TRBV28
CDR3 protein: CASSQTSGASTDTQYF
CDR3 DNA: TGTGCCAGCAGCCAAACTAGCGGGGCAAGCACAGATACGCAGTATTTT

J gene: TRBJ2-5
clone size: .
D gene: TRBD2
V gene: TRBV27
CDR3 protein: CASKASGTSGRAETQYF
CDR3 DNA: TGTGCCAGCAAAGCATCCGGGACTAGCGGGAGGGCGGAGACCCAGTACTTC

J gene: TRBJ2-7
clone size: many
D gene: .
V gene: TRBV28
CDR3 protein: CASSFRRNEQYF
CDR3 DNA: TGTGCCAGCAGTTTCCGGCGTAACGAGCAGTACTTC

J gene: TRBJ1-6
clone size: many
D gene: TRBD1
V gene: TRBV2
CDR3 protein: CASPQGYRDRENSPLHF
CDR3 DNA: TGTGCCAGCCCCCAAGGGTACCGGGACAGAGAGAATTCACCCCTCCACTTT

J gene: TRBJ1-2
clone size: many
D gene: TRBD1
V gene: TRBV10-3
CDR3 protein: CAISFIPGTGDGYTF
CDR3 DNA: TGTGCCATCAGTTTTATCCCCGGGACAGGGGATGGCTACACCTTC

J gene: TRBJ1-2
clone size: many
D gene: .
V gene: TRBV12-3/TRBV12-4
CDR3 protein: CASSPSPGLSNYGYTF
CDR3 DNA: TGTGCCAGCAGCCCATCCCCGGGCCTGAGTAACTATGGCTACACCTTC

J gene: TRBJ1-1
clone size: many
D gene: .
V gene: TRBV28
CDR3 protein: CATRTVEAFF
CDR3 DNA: TGTGCCACCCGGACGGTTGAAGCTTTCTTT

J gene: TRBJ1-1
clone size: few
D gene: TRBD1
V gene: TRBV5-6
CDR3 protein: CASSLWGQTPEAFF
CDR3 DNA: TGTGCCAGCAGCTTGTGGGGACAGACCCCTGAAGCTTTCTTT

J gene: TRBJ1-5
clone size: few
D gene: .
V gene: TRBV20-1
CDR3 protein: CSASSGEWQPQHF
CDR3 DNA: TGCAGTGCTAGTTCGGGGGAATGGCAGCCCCAGCATTTT

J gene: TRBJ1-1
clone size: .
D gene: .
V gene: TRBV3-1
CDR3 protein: CASSQEAGVTEAFF
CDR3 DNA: TGTGCCAGCAGCCAAGAAGCGGGGGTCACTGAAGCTTTCTTT

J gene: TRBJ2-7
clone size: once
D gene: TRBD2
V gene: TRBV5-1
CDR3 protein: CASSLQGLAGYEQYF
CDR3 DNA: TGCGCCAGCAGCTTGCAAGGGCTAGCGGGCTACGAGCAGTACTTC

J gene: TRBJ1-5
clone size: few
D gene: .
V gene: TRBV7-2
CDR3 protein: CASSFYGNQPQHF
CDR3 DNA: TGTGCCAGCAGCTTCTATGGTAATCAGCCCCAGCATTTT

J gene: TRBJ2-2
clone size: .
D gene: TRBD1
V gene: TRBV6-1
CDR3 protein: CASSGQGPGELFF
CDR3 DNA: TGTGCCAGCAGTGGACAGGGCCCCGGGGAGCTGTTTTTT

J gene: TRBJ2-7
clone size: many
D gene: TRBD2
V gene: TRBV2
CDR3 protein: CASSENEKVAGQSYEQYF
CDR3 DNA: TGTGCCAGCAGTGAAAATGAGAAGGTAGCGGGGCAATCCTACGAGCAGTACTTC

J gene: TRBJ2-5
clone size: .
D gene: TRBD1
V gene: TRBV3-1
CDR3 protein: CASSTDRDRTQYF
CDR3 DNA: TGTGCCAGCAGTACCGACAGGGATCGTACCCAGTACTTC

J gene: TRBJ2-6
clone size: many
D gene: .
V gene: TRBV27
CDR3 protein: CASSHPAEVSVLTF
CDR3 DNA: TGTGCCAGCAGTCACCCGGCTGAGGTTAGCGTCCTGACTTTC